The 6 T cell receptor beta chains in this list originate from one sample, sequenced in a study of blood T cell repertoires in COVID-19. Profiling relied on immunoSEQ multiplex PCR, and the TCRdb table lists in-frame clones only, not all of them. The sample includes about 240,000 clones, around 87% of them seen just once. What was sequenced was PBMCs or T cells enriched from blood (not recorded which). These receptors came from a woman aged 40 to 50 with acute COVID-19.

V usage is TRBV4-1 and J usage is TRBJ2-5; D may be TRBD1 (6 bases). From germline, CDR1 is MGHRA and CDR2 YSYEKL. This CDR3 spans 16 amino acids. Trimming pared 0 bases from V and 2 bases from J, leaving 13 bases between. CDR3 in amino acids: CASSQDGGGYQETQYF. In DNA form, the CDR3 reads TGCGCCAGCAGCCAAGATGGGGGCGGGTATCAAGAGACCCAGTACTTC.

This rearrangement joins TRBV14 to TRBJ2-7, with D possibly being TRBD2 (5 bases). Looked up from germline, CDR1 is SGHDN and CDR2 is FVKESK. The length of the CDR3 is 15 residues. The V gene lost 1 base and the J gene lost 4 bases, with 14 bases spanning the gap. The CDR3 region is CASSQGLREFYEQYF. CDR3 bases: TGTGCCAGCAGCCAAGGTTTGAGGGAGTTTTACGAGCAGTACTTC. The whole variable domain, remainder taken from reference TRBV14 and TRBJ2-7, is EAGVTQFPSHSVIEKGQTVTLRCDPISGHDNLYWYRRVMGKEIKFLLHFVKESKQDESGMPNNRFLAERTGGTYSTLKVQPAELEDSGVYFCASSQGLREFYEQYFGPGTRLTVT.

This CDR3 is CASSPVTSGSLEQYF. DNA for the CDR3: TGTGCCAGCAGCCCAGTCACTAGCGGGAGTCTCGAGCAGTACTTC. The chain employs TRBV7-6 and TRBJ2-7, with 11 bases that match TRBD2. After removal of 5 bases from V and 6 bases from J, the junction contained 9 bases not matched to a gene. Germline loops: CDR1 SGHVS, CDR2 FNYEAQ. The CDR3 runs 15 residues.

This chain connects TRBV10-1 to TRBJ2-1; 7 bases match TRBD2. Germline CDR1 and CDR2: WNHNN and SYGVQD (reference sequence). V shed 4 bases, J shed 6 bases, and the junction held 9 bases outside the gene matches. CDR3 length: 15 amino acids. CDR3 bases: TGCGCCAGCAGTGTAAGCGGGAACGTGGCCAATGAGCAGTTCTTC. Translation: CASSVSGNVANEQFF.

This clone was seen only a few times. V is TRBV4-1 and J is TRBJ2-5; TRBD2 matches 14 bases. J gave up 4 bases and V 4 bases, and 2 bases lay outside the gene matches. Germline lookup yields CDR1 MGHRA and CDR2 YSYEKL. CDR3 size: 15 residues. CDR3 bases: TGCGCCAGCAGCCCGGGACTAGCGGGAGTAGAGACCCAGTACTTC. As protein: CASSPGLAGVETQYF.

V usage is TRBV7-9 and J usage is TRBJ1-5; 7 nucleotides line up with TRBD1. The CDR3 covers 16 residues. Per germline, CDR1 SEHNR and CDR2 FQNEAQ (reference sequence). J was trimmed by 0 bases and V by 5 bases; bases with no gene match: 7. Here the CDR3 reads CASSPTGTDSNQPQHF. In nucleotides, the CDR3 is TGTGCCAGCAGCCCCACCGGGACAGATAGCAATCAGCCCCAGCATTTT.